The entry below gives a single T cell receptor beta chain sequence along with its context. In the original workflow: Quantification of nucleated cells was approximated via reference gene primer amplification. TCRdb's table, derived via immunoSEQ multiplex PCR, lists solely in-frame clones and lacks some. V, J and clone size were drawn from that table, and D and trimming were deduced from the DNA. Here the sample spans about 400,000 clones, over 85% being singletons. Germline loops: CDR1 GTSNPN, CDR2 SVGIG (reference sequence). The CDR3 has 13 residues. The ends lost 2 bases at V and 5 bases at J; junction bases unmatched: 3. This sample was taken from a study of blood T cell repertoires in COVID-19.

The sequenced material came from PBMCs or T cells enriched from blood (not recorded which). V is TRBV30 and J is TRBJ1-5; 7 bases fit TRBD1. The TCR sequence derives from a woman aged 25 to 45 who had recovered from COVID-19. CDR3 DNA sequence: TGTGCCTGGAGTCCCGACAGGGATCAGCCCCAGCATTTT. The encoded protein is CAWSPDRDQPQHF. The full variable domain, completed using reference TRBV30 and TRBJ1-5, is SQTIHQWPATLVQPVGSPLSLECTVEGTSNPNLYWYRQAAGRGLQLLFYSVGIGQISSEVPQNLSASRPQDRQFILSSKKLLLSDSGFYLCAWSPDRDQPQHFGDGTRLSIL.